A selection of T cell receptor beta chains follows, all from one sample in a study of response to subunit inactivated influenza vaccine. MiXCR was run by TCRdb on the RT-PCR reads, yielding one entry per CDR3 protein. The profile covers 650,000 to 800,000 distinct CDR3 sequences, with approximately 17% appearing a single time and approximately 11% taken by the ten largest. Sample: PBMCs from blood, taken 5 days after vaccination. These receptors were taken from a middle-aged man who received an inactivated influenza vaccine. Each CDR3 is given with its conserved first and last residue. The D gene is left open where the match is weak. Part of the rows lack a size; the others show once, few, many or a class for expanded clones.

v_gene,d_gene,abundance,j_gene,CDR3nt,CDR3aa
TRBV29-1,.,few,TRBJ2-5,TGCAGCGTTGGGGGCAGACAAACCCAAGAGACCCAGTACTTC,CSVGGRQTQETQYF
TRBV6-2/TRBV6-3,TRBD1,many,TRBJ1-5,TGTGCCAGCAGACAGGGGAGGAATCAGCCCCAGCATTTT,CASRQGRNQPQHF
TRBV4-2,.,few,TRBJ2-1,TGTGCCAGCAGCAGAAAGGATGAGCAGTTCTTC,CASSRKDEQFF
TRBV7-6,TRBD2,.,TRBJ2-1,TGTGCCAGCAGCAGCGGACTAGCGGTCCTGATGCGGGAGCAGTTCTTC,CASSSGLAVLMREQFF
TRBV20-1,.,.,TRBJ2-2,TGCAGTGCTAGAGGATTAACGGGGTGGGGCACCGGGGAGCTGTTTTTT,CSARGLTGWGTGELFF
TRBV20-1,.,few,TRBJ1-5,TGCAGTGCTAAGGGTAGCGGCTTACAGCCCCAGCATTTT,CSAKGSGLQPQHF
TRBV5-1,TRBD1,.,TRBJ2-2,TGCGCCAGCAGCTTGGGACAGGGGGCGCGGACCGGGGAGCTGTTTTTT,CASSLGQGARTGELFF
TRBV12-3/TRBV12-4,TRBD1,many,TRBJ2-5,TGTGCCAGCAGCCGCACCGACAGGGAAGGGAAGACCCAGTACTTC,CASSRTDREGKTQYF
TRBV5-1,.,few,TRBJ1-2,TGCGCCAGCAGCACAAGGGAGAACTATGGCTACACCTTC,CASSTRENYGYTF
TRBV5-1,.,few,TRBJ1-6,TGCGCCAGCAGCTCGACATTTAGCTCCTATAATTCACCCCTCCACTTT,CASSSTFSSYNSPLHF
TRBV6-5,.,.,TRBJ1-4,TGTGCCAGCGGGACAAATGACAAACTGTTTTTT,CASGTNDKLFF
TRBV4-3,.,.,TRBJ2-7,TGCGCCAGCAGCCAAGAAATTCGGGTAGCAGCCGCCTACGAGCAGTACTTC,CASSQEIRVAAAYEQYF
TRBV29-1,.,few,TRBJ2-7,TGCAGCGTTCTAACAGGGTACCACGAGCAGTACTTC,CSVLTGYHEQYF
TRBV20-1,TRBD2,.,TRBJ2-4,TGCAGTGCTGGACCGACTAGCGCAAACATTCAGTACTTC,CSAGPTSANIQYF
TRBV6-2/TRBV6-3,.,few,TRBJ2-1,TGTGCCAGCAGTTACCTGATTGGGAAGGCCAATGAGCAGTTCTTC,CASSYLIGKANEQFF
TRBV6-2/TRBV6-3,.,few,TRBJ2-2,TGTGCCAGCAGCAAATCAGGGGCCGGAACGAACACCGGGGAGCTGTTTTTT,CASSKSGAGTNTGELFF
TRBV7-2,.,many,TRBJ2-7,TGTGCCAGCAGCCGAAGCCTAGGTTACGAGCAGTACTTC,CASSRSLGYEQYF
TRBV29-1,.,many,TRBJ2-5,TGCAGCGTTGCCGGCGACCAGCAATCGGAGACCCAGTACTTC,CSVAGDQQSETQYF
TRBV4-1,.,few,TRBJ2-5,TGCGCCAGCAGCCACGGAGTAGGACGGACGCAAGAGACCCAGTACTTC,CASSHGVGRTQETQYF
TRBV7-7,.,many,TRBJ2-2,TGTGCCAGCAGCTCCGGGTCTGCGAACACCGGGGAGCTGTTTTTT,CASSSGSANTGELFF
TRBV20-1,TRBD1,few,TRBJ2-5,TGCAGTGCCGGATCGGGACAGGGGGCGAAGACCCAGTACTTC,CSAGSGQGAKTQYF
TRBV20-1,.,few,TRBJ1-6,TGCAGTGCGACAAGACGGGGGGGTCATTCACCCCTCCACTTT,CSATRRGGHSPLHF
TRBV20-1,TRBD2,few,TRBJ2-1,TGCAGTGCTAGAGATGGGGCGGGAGGGAATGAGCAGTTCTTC,CSARDGAGGNEQFF
TRBV29-1,.,.,TRBJ2-3,TGCAGCGTTGTAGGGGGCGTCAAGACTAGGACAGATACGCAGTATTTT,CSVVGGVKTRTDTQYF
TRBV20-1,.,few,TRBJ2-1,TGCAGTGCTAGATCCCTCTCCTACAATGAGCAGTTCTTC,CSARSLSYNEQFF
TRBV10-2,.,few,TRBJ1-6,TGCGCCAGCAGTGATTGGACAGAAAATTCACCCCTCCACTTT,CASSDWTENSPLHF
TRBV6-2/TRBV6-3,.,few,TRBJ1-2,TGTGCCAGCAGTACTCGACAGGCGGACCGCTATGGCTACACCTTC,CASSTRQADRYGYTF
TRBV6-1,.,.,TRBJ2-7,TGTGCCAGCAGCCGGGTACGGATATCCTACGAGCAGTACTTC,CASSRVRISYEQYF
TRBV24-1,.,.,TRBJ2-5,TGTGCCACCAGTGATTCCGTTTTAGAGACCCAGTACTTC,CATSDSVLETQYF
TRBV7-2,.,few,TRBJ2-1,TGTGCCAGCAGCTTAGCGGCGAGCGTGTCCTACAATGAGCAGTTCTTC,CASSLAASVSYNEQFF